This TCR beta chain was recorded in a study of blood T cell repertoires in COVID-19. Study overall: The samples span acute and convalescent COVID-19 from the United States, Italy and Spain. Nucleic acid was either cDNA or gDNA, and it came from T cells, B-cell-depleted T cells, or PBMCs.

TCRdb keeps only in-frame clones here, not all; method: immunoSEQ multiplex PCR. This sample has 90,000 to 120,000 clones, with about 79% found just once. This receptor was obtained from a woman older than 75 with active or convalescent COVID-19. The sequenced sample was peripheral blood.

The CDR3 DNA sequence: TGTGCCAGCAACAGGGGGCGCGAAACTGAAGCTTTCTTT. Translation: CASNRGRETEAFF. This chain uses TRBV7-2 with TRBJ1-1; 9 bases line up with TRBD1. Looked up from germline, CDR1 is SGHTA and CDR2 is FQGNSA. The J segment lost 5 bases and the V segment lost 7 bases, leaving 5 bases of the junction unmatched. There are 13 residues in the CDR3.